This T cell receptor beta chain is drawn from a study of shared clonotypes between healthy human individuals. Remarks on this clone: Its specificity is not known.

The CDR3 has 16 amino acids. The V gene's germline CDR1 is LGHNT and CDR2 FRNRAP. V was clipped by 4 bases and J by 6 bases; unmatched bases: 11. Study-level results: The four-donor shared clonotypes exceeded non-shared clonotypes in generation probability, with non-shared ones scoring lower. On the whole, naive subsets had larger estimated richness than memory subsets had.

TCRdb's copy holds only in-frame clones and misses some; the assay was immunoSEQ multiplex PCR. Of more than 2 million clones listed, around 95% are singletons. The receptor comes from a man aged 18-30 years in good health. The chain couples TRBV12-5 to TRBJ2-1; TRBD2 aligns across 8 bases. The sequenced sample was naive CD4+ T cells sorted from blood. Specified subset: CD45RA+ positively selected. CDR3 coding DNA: TGTGCTAGTGGTTGGACTAGCCCGCGGGGCGGCAATGAGCAGTTCTTC. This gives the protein CASGWTSPRGGNEQFF.